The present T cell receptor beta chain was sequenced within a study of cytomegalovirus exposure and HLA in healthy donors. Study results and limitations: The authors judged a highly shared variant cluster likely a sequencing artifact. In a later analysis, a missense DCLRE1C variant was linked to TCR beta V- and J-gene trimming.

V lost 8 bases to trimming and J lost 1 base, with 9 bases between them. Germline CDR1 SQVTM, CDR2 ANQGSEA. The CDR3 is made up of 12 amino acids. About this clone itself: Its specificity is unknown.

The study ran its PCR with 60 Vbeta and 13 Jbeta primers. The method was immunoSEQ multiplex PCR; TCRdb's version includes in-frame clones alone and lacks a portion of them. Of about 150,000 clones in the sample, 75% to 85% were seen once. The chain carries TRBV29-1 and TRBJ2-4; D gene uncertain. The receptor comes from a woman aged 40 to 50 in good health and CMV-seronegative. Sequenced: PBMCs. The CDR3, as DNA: TGCAGCTACTATGGGGCCAAAAACATTCAGTACTTC. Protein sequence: CSYYGAKNIQYF. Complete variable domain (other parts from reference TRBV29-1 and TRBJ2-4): SAVISQKPSRDICQRGTSLTIQCQVDSQVTMMFWYRQQPGQSLTLIATANQGSEATYESGFVIDKFPISRPNLTFSTLTVSNMSPEDSSIYLCSYYGAKNIQYFGAGTRLSVL.